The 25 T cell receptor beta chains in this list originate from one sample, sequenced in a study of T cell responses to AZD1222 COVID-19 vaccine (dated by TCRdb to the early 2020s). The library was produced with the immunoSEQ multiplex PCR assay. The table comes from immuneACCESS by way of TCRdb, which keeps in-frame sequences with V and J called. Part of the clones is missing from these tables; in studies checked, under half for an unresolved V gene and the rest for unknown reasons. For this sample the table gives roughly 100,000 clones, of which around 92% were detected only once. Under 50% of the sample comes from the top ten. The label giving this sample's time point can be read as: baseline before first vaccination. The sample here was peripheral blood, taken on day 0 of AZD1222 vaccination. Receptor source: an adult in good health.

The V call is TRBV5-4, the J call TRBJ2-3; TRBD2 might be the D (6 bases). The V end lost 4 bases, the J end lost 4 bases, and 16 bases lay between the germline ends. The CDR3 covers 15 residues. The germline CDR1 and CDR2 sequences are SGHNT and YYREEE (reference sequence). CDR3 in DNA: TGTGCCAGCAGCCTGACACTAGCTAGGGCAGATACGCAGTATTTT. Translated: CASSLTLARADTQYF. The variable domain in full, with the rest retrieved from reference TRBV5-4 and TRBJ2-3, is ETGVTQSPTHLIKTRGQQVTLRCSSQSGHNTVSWYQQALGQGPQFIFQYYREEENGRGNFPPRFSGLQFPNYSSELNVNALELDDSALYLCASSLTLARADTQYFGPGTRLTVL.

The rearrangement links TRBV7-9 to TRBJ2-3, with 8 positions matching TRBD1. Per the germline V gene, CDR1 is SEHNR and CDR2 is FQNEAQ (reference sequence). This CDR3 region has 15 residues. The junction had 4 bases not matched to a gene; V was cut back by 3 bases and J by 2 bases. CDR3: CASSLRQGTTDTQYF. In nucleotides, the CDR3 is TGTGCCAGCAGCTTGAGACAGGGGACCACAGATACGCAGTATTTT.

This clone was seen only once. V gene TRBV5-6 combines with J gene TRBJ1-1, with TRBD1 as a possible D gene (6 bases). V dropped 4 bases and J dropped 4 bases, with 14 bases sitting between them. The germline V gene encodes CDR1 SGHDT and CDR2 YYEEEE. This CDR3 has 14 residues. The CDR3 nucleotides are TGTGCCAGCAGCGTATCTACAGGGAGCACTGAAGCTTTCTTT. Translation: CASSVSTGSTEAFF.

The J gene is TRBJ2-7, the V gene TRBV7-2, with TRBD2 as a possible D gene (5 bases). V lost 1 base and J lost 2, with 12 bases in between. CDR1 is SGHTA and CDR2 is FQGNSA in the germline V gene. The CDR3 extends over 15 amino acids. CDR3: CASSLGSGSAYEQYF. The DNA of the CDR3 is TGTGCCAGCAGCTTAGGGAGCGGCAGTGCCTACGAGCAGTACTTC.

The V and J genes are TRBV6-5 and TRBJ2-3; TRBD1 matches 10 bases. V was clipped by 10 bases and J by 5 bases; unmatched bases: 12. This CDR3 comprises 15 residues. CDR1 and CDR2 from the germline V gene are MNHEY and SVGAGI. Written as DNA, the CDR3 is TGTGCCACATGGATGACCGGGACAGGGGAAGATACGCAGTATTTT. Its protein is CATWMTGTGEDTQYF.

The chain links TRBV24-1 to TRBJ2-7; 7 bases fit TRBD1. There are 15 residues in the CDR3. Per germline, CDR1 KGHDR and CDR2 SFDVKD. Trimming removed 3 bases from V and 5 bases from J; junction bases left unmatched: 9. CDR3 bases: TGTGCCACCAGTGATCCTATGACAGGGAGCCACGAGCAGTACTTC. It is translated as CATSDPMTGSHEQYF.

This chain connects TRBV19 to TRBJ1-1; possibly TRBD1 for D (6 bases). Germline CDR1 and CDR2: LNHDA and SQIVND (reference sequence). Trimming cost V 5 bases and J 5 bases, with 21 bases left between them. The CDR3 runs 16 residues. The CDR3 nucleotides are TGTGCCAGTAGTCCGAAATTGGGGGCCGGATATACTGAAGCTTTCTTT. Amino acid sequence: CASSPKLGAGYTEAFF.

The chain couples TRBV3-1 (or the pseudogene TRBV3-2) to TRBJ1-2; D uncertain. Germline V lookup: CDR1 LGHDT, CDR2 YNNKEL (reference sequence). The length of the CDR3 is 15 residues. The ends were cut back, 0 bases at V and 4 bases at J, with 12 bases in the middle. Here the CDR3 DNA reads TGTGCCAGCAGCCAAGAACCGGGAACAGCCTATGGCTACACCTTC. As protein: CASSQEPGTAYGYTF.

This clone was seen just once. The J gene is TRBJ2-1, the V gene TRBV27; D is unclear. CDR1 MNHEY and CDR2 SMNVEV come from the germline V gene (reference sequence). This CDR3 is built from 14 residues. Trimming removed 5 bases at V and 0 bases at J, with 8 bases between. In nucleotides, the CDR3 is TGTGCCAGCAGTGGCCCGAGCTCCTACAATGAGCAGTTCTTC. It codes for CASSGPSSYNEQFF.

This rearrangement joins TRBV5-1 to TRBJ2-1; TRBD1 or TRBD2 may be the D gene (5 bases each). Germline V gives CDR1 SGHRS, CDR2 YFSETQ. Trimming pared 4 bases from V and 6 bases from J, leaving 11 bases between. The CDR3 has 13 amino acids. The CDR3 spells CASSIRGTNEQFF. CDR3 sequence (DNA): TGCGCCAGCAGCATCCGAGGGACCAATGAGCAGTTCTTC.

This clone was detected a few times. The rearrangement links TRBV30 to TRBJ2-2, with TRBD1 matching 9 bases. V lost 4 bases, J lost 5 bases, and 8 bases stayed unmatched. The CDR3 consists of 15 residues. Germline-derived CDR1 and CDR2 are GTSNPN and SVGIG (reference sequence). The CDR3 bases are TGTGCCTGGACGGGACAGGGATTTCGGACCGGGGAGCTGTTTTTT. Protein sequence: CAWTGQGFRTGELFF. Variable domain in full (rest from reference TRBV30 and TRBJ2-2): SQTIHQWPATLVQPVGSPLSLECTVEGTSNPNLYWYRQAAGRGLQLLFYSVGIGQISSEVPQNLSASRPQDRQFILSSKKLLLSDSGFYLCAWTGQGFRTGELFFGEGSRLTVL.

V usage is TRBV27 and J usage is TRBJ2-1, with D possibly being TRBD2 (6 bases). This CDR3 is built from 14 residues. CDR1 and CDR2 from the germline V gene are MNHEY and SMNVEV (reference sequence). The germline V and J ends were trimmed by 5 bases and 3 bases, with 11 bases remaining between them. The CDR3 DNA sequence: TGTGCCAGCAGTAGGAGCGGGCTCTACAATGAGCAGTTCTTC. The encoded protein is CASSRSGLYNEQFF.

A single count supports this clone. The CDR3 sequence: CASTLRDPLFANTGELFF. In nucleotides, the CDR3 is TGTGCCAGCACCCTCAGGGACCCACTGTTCGCGAACACCGGGGAGCTGTTTTTT. The chain joins TRBV9 to TRBJ2-2; D tentatively fits TRBD1 or TRBD2 (5 bases each). From germline, CDR1 is SGDLS and CDR2 YYNGEE. V shed 6 bases and J shed 0 bases, with 21 bases lying between them. This CDR3 region has 18 residues.

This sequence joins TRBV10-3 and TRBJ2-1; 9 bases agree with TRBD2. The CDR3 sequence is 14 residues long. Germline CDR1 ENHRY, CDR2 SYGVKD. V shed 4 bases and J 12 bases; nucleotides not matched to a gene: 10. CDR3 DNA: TGTGCCATCAGTGTCGGGACTAGCAATGAGAGGCAGTTCTTC. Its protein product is CAISVGTSNERQFF.

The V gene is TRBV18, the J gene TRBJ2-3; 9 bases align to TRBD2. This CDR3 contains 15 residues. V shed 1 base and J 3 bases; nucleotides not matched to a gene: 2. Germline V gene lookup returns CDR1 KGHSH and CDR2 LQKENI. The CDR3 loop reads CASSPLLAGTDTQYF. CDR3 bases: TGTGCCAGCTCACCACTCCTAGCGGGAACAGATACGCAGTATTTT.

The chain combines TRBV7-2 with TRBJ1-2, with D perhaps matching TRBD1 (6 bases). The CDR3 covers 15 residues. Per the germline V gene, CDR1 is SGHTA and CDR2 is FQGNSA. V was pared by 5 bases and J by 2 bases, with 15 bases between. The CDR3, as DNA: TGTGCCAGCAGCCCCGTTACGGGACAAAACTATGGCTACACCTTC. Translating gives CASSPVTGQNYGYTF.

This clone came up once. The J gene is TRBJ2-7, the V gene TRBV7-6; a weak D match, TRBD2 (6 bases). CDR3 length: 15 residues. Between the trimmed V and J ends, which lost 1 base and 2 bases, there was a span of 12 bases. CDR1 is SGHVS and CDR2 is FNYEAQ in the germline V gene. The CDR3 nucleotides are TGTGCCAGCAGCTTAGATCCTGGGGGGACCTACGAGCAGTACTTC. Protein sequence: CASSLDPGGTYEQYF.

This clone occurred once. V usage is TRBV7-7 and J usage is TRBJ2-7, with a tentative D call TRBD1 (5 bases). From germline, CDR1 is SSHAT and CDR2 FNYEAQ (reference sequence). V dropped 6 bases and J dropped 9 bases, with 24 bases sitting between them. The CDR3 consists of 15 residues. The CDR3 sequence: CASSHLSPLRVRQYF. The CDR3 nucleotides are TGTGCCAGCAGTCATCTAAGCCCTCTCAGGGTACGGCAGTACTTC.

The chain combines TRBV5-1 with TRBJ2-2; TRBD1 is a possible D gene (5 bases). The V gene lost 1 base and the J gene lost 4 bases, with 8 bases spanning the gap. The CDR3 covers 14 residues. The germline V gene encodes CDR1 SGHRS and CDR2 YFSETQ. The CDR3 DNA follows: TGCGCCAGCAGCTTGCCAGGGCCCACCGGGGAGCTGTTTTTT. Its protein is CASSLPGPTGELFF.

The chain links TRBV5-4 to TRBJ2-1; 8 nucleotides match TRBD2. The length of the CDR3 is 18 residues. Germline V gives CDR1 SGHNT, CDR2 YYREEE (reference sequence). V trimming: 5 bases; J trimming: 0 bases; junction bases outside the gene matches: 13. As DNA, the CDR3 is TGTGCCAGCAGTCAACGGGGGGGTCTGAGTAGCTCCTACAATGAGCAGTTCTTC. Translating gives CASSQRGGLSSSYNEQFF.

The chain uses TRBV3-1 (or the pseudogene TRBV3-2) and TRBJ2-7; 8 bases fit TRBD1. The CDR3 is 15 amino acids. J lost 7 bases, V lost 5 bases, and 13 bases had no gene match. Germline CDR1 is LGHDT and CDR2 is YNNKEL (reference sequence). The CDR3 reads CASSAPLRGRREQYF. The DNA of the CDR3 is TGTGCCAGCAGCGCACCCCTCAGGGGGCGCAGGGAGCAGTACTTC.

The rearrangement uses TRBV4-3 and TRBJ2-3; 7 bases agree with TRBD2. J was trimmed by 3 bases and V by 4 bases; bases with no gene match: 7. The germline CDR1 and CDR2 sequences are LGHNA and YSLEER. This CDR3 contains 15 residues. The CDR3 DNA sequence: TGCGCCAGCAGCCGTGGGGGGGAAAGAACAGATACGCAGTATTTT. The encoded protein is CASSRGGERTDTQYF.

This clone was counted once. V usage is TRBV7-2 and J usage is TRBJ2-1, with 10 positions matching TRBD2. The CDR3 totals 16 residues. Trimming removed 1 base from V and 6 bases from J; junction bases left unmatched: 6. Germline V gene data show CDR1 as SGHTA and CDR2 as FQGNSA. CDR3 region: CASSLDLLAGLNEQFF. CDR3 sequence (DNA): TGTGCCAGCAGCTTAGATTTACTAGCGGGACTCAATGAGCAGTTCTTC.

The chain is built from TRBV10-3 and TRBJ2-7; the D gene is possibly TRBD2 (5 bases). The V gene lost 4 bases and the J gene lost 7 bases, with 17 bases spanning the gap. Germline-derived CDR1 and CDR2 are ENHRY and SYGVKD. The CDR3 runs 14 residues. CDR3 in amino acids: CAISVSLALGEQYF. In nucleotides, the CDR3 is TGTGCCATCAGTGTCAGCCTAGCCCTTGGTGAGCAGTACTTC.

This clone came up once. The CDR3 protein is CASSSPATGRMNEQFF. CDR3 DNA sequence: TGTGCCAGTAGTAGTCCCGCGACAGGGAGGATGAATGAGCAGTTCTTC. This chain joins TRBV19 and TRBJ2-1, with D possibly being TRBD1 (7 bases). The CDR3 extends over 16 amino acids. The V and J ends lost 4 bases and 7 bases respectively, with 20 bases between them. Germline-derived CDR1 and CDR2 are LNHDA and SQIVND (reference sequence).